The clone carrying this T cell receptor beta chain was detected ten times or more. V was clipped by 7 bases and J by 10 bases, with 22 bases between them. The CDR3 is 14 amino acids. The data originate from a study of T cells in Graves' hyperthyroidism and ophthalmopathy. Template material for amplifying TCR beta CDR3 regions consisted of RNA transcripts. In the first-round RT-PCR of the TCR CDR3, the HTBI primer set was used. TCRdb passed the multiplex PCR reads through MiXCR, listing each CDR3 protein once. Found here are hundreds of thousands of distinct CDR3 sequences, approximately 15% of them singletons; the top ten hold around 5.4%. With a duration under 2 months, the hyperthyroidism was newly diagnosed in patients aged 18 to 65. Diagnoses were established using clinical symptoms, serum thyroxine and TRAb, thyroid ultrasound and orbital computed tomography.

The material sequenced was blood. This sequence joins TRBV12-3 or TRBV12-4 and TRBJ1-1; TRBD1 might be the D (5 bases). The clonotype comes from a woman aged 30 to 39 with Graves' hyperthyroidism that later progressed to Graves' ophthalmopathy. The CDR3 coding sequence is TGTGCCAGCAAACTAATGAAGGCAGGGACCATAGCTTTCTTT. This gives the protein CASKLMKAGTIAFF.